This T cell receptor (beta chain) is drawn from a study of brain T cells in children with intractable seizures. The V end lost 4 bases, the J end lost 1 base, and 21 bases lay between the germline ends. Germline lookup yields CDR1 SGHRS and CDR2 YFSETQ. This CDR3 contains 17 residues. Some clones are missing from TCRdb's copy, which holds only in-frame ones; the method was immunoSEQ multiplex PCR. This sample has about 76,000 clones, with under 95% found just once. The sequenced cases were selected for having the highest brain T cell transcript signatures. Of note for this clone: What it binds is not known.

Overall study findings and caveats: HCMV serostatus was not known, and viral specificity came from CDR3 similarity only.

This clonotype was sampled from a boy younger than two with tuberous sclerosis and intractable seizures. The sample in question was peripheral blood, obtained at surgery. The J gene is TRBJ2-7, the V gene TRBV5-1, with D tentatively TRBD1 (6 bases). Written as DNA, the CDR3 is TGCGCCAGCAGCCAAGTAATAACAGGGAAAGGATCCTACGAGCAGTACTTC. It encodes CASSQVITGKGSYEQYF.